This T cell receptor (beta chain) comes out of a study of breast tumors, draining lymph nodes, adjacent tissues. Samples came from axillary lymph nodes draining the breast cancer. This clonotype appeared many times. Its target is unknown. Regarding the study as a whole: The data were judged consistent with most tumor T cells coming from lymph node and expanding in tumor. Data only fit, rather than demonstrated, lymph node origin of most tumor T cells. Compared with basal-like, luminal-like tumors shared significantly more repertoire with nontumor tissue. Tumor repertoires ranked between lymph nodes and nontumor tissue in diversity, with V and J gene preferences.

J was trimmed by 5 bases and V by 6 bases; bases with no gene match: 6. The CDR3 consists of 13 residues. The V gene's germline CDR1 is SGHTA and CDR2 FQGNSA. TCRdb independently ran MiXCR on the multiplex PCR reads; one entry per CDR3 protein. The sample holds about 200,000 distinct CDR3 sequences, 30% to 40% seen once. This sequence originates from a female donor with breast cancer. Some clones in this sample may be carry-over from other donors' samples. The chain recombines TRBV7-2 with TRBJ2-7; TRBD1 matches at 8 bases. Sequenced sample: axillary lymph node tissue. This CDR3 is CASRDRVLHEQYF. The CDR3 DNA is TGTGCCAGCAGGGACAGGGTTCTCCACGAGCAGTACTTC.